These T cell receptor beta chains were read from a single sample in a study of control samples from healthy donors and cancer patients. TCRdb keeps only in-frame clones here, not all; method: immunoSEQ multiplex PCR. The data contain approximately 12,000 clones, less than 95% of them singletons. The sequenced sample was PBMCs. Receptors were obtained from a man between 65 and 79 years old with head and neck cancer. The CDR3 runs from the conserved cysteine through the conserved F or W. A D gene is named only where the DNA matches it firmly.

V gene: TRBV11-3; J gene: TRBJ1-3; D gene: TRBD1; CDR3 protein: CASSPRTDREGNTIYF; CDR3 DNA: TGTGCCAGCAGCCCTCGTACGGACAGGGAGGGCAACACCATATATTTT
V gene: TRBV12-5; J gene: TRBJ2-1; D gene: .; CDR3 protein: CASGLEGVGVNEQFF; CDR3 DNA: TGTGCTAGTGGTTTGGAGGGGGTTGGGGTCAATGAGCAGTTCTTC
V gene: TRBV2; J gene: TRBJ1-3; D gene: TRBD1; CDR3 protein: CASSARGVGNTIYF; CDR3 DNA: TGTGCCAGCAGTGCCAGGGGGGTCGGAAACACCATATATTTT
V gene: TRBV20-1; J gene: TRBJ2-3; D gene: TRBD2; CDR3 protein: CSASEGLAGGPVHTDTQYF; CDR3 DNA: TGCAGTGCTAGTGAGGGCCTAGCGGGGGGGCCGGTCCATACAGATACGCAGTATTTT
V gene: TRBV12-3/TRBV12-4; J gene: TRBJ1-2; D gene: TRBD1; CDR3 protein: CASSRQGSYGYTF; CDR3 DNA: TGTGCCAGCAGTAGACAGGGTTCCTATGGCTACACCTTC
V gene: TRBV6-2/TRBV6-3; J gene: TRBJ1-4; D gene: TRBD1; CDR3 protein: CASSFQGAGNEKLFF; CDR3 DNA: TGTGCCAGCAGTTTCCAGGGGGCCGGGAATGAAAAACTGTTTTTT
V gene: TRBV5-1; J gene: TRBJ2-2; D gene: TRBD2; CDR3 protein: CASGSGGQNTGELFF; CDR3 DNA: TGCGCCAGCGGGAGCGGGGGACAGAACACCGGGGAGCTGTTTTTT
V gene: TRBV6-6; J gene: TRBJ2-7; D gene: .; CDR3 protein: CASSYRGPSYEQYF; CDR3 DNA: TGTGCCAGCAGTTACCGGGGCCCGTCCTACGAGCAGTACTTC
V gene: TRBV18; J gene: TRBJ1-6; D gene: .; CDR3 protein: CASSPSLGWNSPLHF; CDR3 DNA: TGTGCCAGCTCACCGTCATTGGGGTGGAATTCACCCCTCCACTTT
V gene: TRBV19; J gene: TRBJ2-7; D gene: TRBD1; CDR3 protein: CAIGAEGQIYEQYF; CDR3 DNA: TGTGCCATCGGGGCAGAGGGACAGATCTACGAGCAGTACTTC
V gene: TRBV10-1; J gene: TRBJ1-1; D gene: TRBD1; CDR3 protein: CASTGQGGTEAFF; CDR3 DNA: TGCGCCAGCACCGGACAGGGGGGCACTGAAGCTTTCTTT
V gene: TRBV14; J gene: TRBJ2-1; D gene: TRBD2; CDR3 protein: CASSTLAGGTYNEQFF; CDR3 DNA: TGTGCCAGCAGCACACTAGCGGGAGGCACCTACAATGAGCAGTTCTTC